Listed here are 4 T cell receptor beta chains from one sample, sequenced in a study of CD8+CD57+ T cells in acquired aplastic anemia. The use of genomic DNA as template underpinned the TCR beta VDJ and CDR3 profiling. A single record per CDR3 protein comes from TCRdb applying MiXCR to the reads. Of approximately 250,000 distinct CDR3 sequences detected, roughly 82% appear once; the ten largest clones hold 35% to 50%. All patients picked for sequencing had shown, by flow cytometry, an expansion of CD8+CD57+ cells. The sequenced sample was sorted CD4+, CD8+, or CD8+CD57+ T cells (not recorded which) from PBMCs. Receptors were obtained from a human donor with aplastic anemia.

The rearrangement links TRBV6-2 or TRBV6-3 to TRBJ2-2, with a weak D call TRBD1 (6 bases). This CDR3 has 13 amino acids. Germline loops: CDR1 MNHEY, CDR2 SVGEGT. V shed 8 bases and J shed 3 bases, with 10 bases lying between them. The CDR3 DNA sequence: TGTGCCAGCTACGCAGGGGACACCGGGGAGCTGTTTTTT. It encodes CASYAGDTGELFF.

Regarding this clonotype: Given the absence of the conserved phenylalanine or tryptophan at the CDR3 end, a read error is likely. The limits of the CDR3 on the DNA are not certain, so only TCRdb's listed CDR3 is given. The V call is TRBV7-8, the J call TRBJ1-2. Germline CDR1 and CDR2: SGHVS and FQNEAQ. Inclusive of both ends, the CDR3 amounts to 14 amino acids. Here the CDR3 reads CASSLAGGPDTQTS.

The count of this clonotype is one. The DNA is omitted, as the CDR3 cannot be located on it reliably, and the CDR3 follows TCRdb's listing. The rearrangement joins TRBV7-9 to TRBJ1-1. Germline CDR1 and CDR2: SEHNR and FQNEAQ (reference sequence). The CDR3 has 15 amino acids, counting both end residues. CDR3 region: CASSLVLAELFFAFF.

This chain uses TRBV25-1 with TRBJ1-2, with D possibly TRBD1 on 5 matching bases. Germline lookup yields CDR1 MGHDK and CDR2 SYGVNS. The CDR3 covers 13 residues. V lost 3 bases and J 9 bases, leaving 14 bases between the germline ends. CDR3 sequence: CASSDGTTQSYTF. The CDR3 nucleotides read TGTGCCAGCAGTGACGGGACGACCCAAAGCTACACCTTC.